The present T cell receptor beta chain was sequenced within a study of T cell responses to AZD1222 COVID-19 vaccine. Study-wide results and caveats: Repertoire samples came only from after the peak T cell response. Females outnumbered males among donors, who were mostly white British; clonal diversity was possibly underestimated. Just 5 to 7 people given AZD1222 tested seropositive at baseline.

A remark on this clone: No antigen is known for it.

Using immunoSEQ multiplex PCR, the repertoire was profiled, and TCRdb retains in-frame clones only, with some absent. The sample totals some 150,000 clones; its top ten clones hold 2% to 2.5%. The CDR3 is 15 residues long. V was pared by 8 bases and J by 9 bases, with 11 bases of the junction left unmatched. Germline V CDR1 and CDR2: KGHSH, LQKENI. This chain connects TRBV18 to TRBJ1-6; 9 bases agree with TRBD1. The clonotype was recovered from an adult in good health. Sequencing was performed on peripheral blood. The CDR3 loop is CASRGGGQGGSPLHF. The DNA for the CDR3 is TGTGCCAGCCGAGGTGGGGGACAGGGCGGTTCACCCCTCCACTTT.